Below, 15 T cell receptor beta chains from the same sample are listed, as sequenced in a study of T cell responses to AZD1222 COVID-19 vaccine. The data were produced by immunoSEQ multiplex PCR, yet TCRdb's version contains in-frame clones alone and is incomplete. The sample has 120,000 or so clones; about 88% are singletons. Sequencing was performed on peripheral blood, taken on day 0 of AZD1222 vaccination. Receptor source: an adult in good health.

This chain connects TRBV4-1 to TRBJ1-2; TRBD1 matches 9 bases. The V and J ends lost 4 bases and 4 bases, in that order; junction bases with no gene match: 13. The CDR3 length is 17 residues. Germline values: CDR1 MGHRA, CDR2 YSYEKL. CDR3 residues: CASSPSGTGPTTYGYTF. For the CDR3, the DNA is TGCGCCAGCAGCCCCTCCGGGACAGGGCCAACAACCTATGGCTACACCTTC.

The chain links TRBV3-1 (or the pseudogene TRBV3-2) to TRBJ2-3, with D uncertain. V was trimmed by 4 bases and J by 4 bases, leaving 9 bases between them. Germline V gene lookup returns CDR1 LGHDT and CDR2 YNNKEL (reference sequence). The CDR3 sequence is 13 residues long. In DNA form, the CDR3 reads TGTGCCAGCAGCCCCCGTTGGGCAGATACGCAGTATTTT. Its translation is CASSPRWADTQYF.

V is TRBV5-8 and J is TRBJ2-7; 10 bases line up with TRBD2. CDR1 and CDR2 from the germline V gene are SGHTS and YDEGEE. The CDR3 length is 17 residues. The junction had 10 bases not matched to a gene; V was cut back by 4 bases and J by 0 bases. CDR3: CASSPGTSAQSSYEQYF. The CDR3 coding sequence is TGTGCCAGCAGCCCCGGGACTAGCGCACAATCCTCCTACGAGCAGTACTTC.

The chain joins TRBV27 to TRBJ1-1; TRBD1 agrees at 8 bases. The germline V gene encodes CDR1 MNHEY and CDR2 SMNVEV (reference sequence). The CDR3 loop spans 16 amino acids. The V and J ends lost 5 bases and 0 bases, in that order; junction bases with no gene match: 8. Here the CDR3 DNA reads TGTGCCAGCAGTCCAAGGACAGGGAGGTTGAACACTGAAGCTTTCTTT. It specifies CASSPRTGRLNTEAFF.

This clone appeared a few times. V is TRBV4-3 and J is TRBJ1-2, with TRBD1 matching 7 bases. The germline CDR1 and CDR2 sequences are LGHNA and YSLEER. The CDR3 has 13 amino acids. V shed 1 base and J 7 bases; nucleotides not matched to a gene: 3. Written as DNA, the CDR3 is TGCGCCAGCAGCCAAGGACAGGGACGTGGCTACACCTTC. Protein sequence: CASSQGQGRGYTF.

This sequence joins TRBV7-2 and TRBJ2-7; TRBD2 matches 10 bases. The CDR3 covers 15 residues. After removal of 1 base from V and 3 bases from J, the junction contained 3 bases not matched to a gene. The germline V gene has CDR1 SGHTA and CDR2 FQGNSA. CDR3 residues: CASSLGTSGNYEQYF. The CDR3 nucleotides read TGTGCCAGCAGCTTAGGGACTAGCGGAAACTACGAGCAGTACTTC.

This chain joins TRBV20-1 and TRBJ2-1, with TRBD2 matching 8 bases. The ends lost 3 bases at V and 4 bases at J; junction bases unmatched: 5. This CDR3 has 14 amino acids. CDR1 and CDR2 from the germline V gene are DFQATT and SNEGSKA (reference sequence). The CDR3 here is CSASPSGSYNEQFF. DNA of the CDR3: TGCAGTGCTAGTCCTAGCGGGTCTTACAATGAGCAGTTCTTC.

This sequence joins TRBV6-5 and TRBJ1-1; D not certain. The CDR3 has 15 amino acids. CDR1 and CDR2 (germline): MNHEY, SVGAGI. V lost 6 bases to trimming and J lost 1 base, with 15 bases between them. The CDR3 bases are TGTGCCAGCAGACTAAAGGGCGGATCGAACACTGAAGCTTTCTTT. Amino acids: CASRLKGGSNTEAFF.

The chain employs TRBV20-1 and TRBJ2-7; the D gene is possibly TRBD2 (6 bases). Trimming left V 3 bases short and J 5 bases short, with 17 bases between. The CDR3 covers 14 residues. Per the germline V gene, CDR1 is DFQATT and CDR2 is SNEGSKA (reference sequence). The CDR3 loop reads CSASAVGGRHEQYF. The CDR3 region has the DNA TGCAGTGCTAGTGCGGTGGGGGGACGTCACGAGCAGTACTTC.

The chain links TRBV10-3 to TRBJ1-6; the match to TRBD1 covers 8 bases. CDR1 and CDR2 from the germline V gene are ENHRY and SYGVKD. The junction had 8 bases not matched to a gene; V was cut back by 6 bases and J by 7 bases. The CDR3 runs to 15 residues. The CDR3 protein is CAISLQGVGNSPLHF. The CDR3 DNA sequence: TGTGCCATCAGCCTACAGGGGGTTGGAAATTCACCCCTCCACTTT.

V gene TRBV28 combines with J gene TRBJ2-3; 8 nucleotides align to TRBD2. This CDR3 region has 14 residues. Germline CDR1 reads MDHEN; CDR2 reads SYDVKM. Trimming cost V 5 bases and J 6 bases; bases outside gene matches: 7. The CDR3 loop is CASSNRGGGDTQYF. DNA of the CDR3: TGTGCCAGCAGTAACCGGGGGGGCGGCGATACGCAGTATTTT.

The chain couples TRBV6-6 to TRBJ1-1; no reliable D call. V lost 0 bases and J lost 1, with 6 bases in between. The CDR3 consists of 14 residues. The germline gives CDR1 MNHNY, CDR2 SVGAGI (reference sequence). As DNA, the CDR3 is TGTGCCAGCAGTTACTCGTGGGGGAACACTGAAGCTTTCTTT. Protein: CASSYSWGNTEAFF.

This clone was picked up one time. The J gene is TRBJ1-5, the V gene TRBV5-4; D not certain. This CDR3 has 14 amino acids. V was pared by 4 bases and J by 1 base, with 9 bases between. Looked up from germline, CDR1 is SGHNT and CDR2 is YYREEE (reference sequence). The CDR3 loop reads CASSQRGSNQPQHF. The CDR3 nucleotides read TGTGCCAGCAGCCAACGGGGAAGCAATCAGCCCCAGCATTTT. Drawing the rest from reference TRBV5-4 and TRBJ1-5, the complete variable domain is ETGVTQSPTHLIKTRGQQVTLRCSSQSGHNTVSWYQQALGQGPQFIFQYYREEENGRGNFPPRFSGLQFPNYSSELNVNALELDDSALYLCASSQRGSNQPQHFGDGTRLSIL.

CDR3 nucleotides: TGTGCCAGCAGCCAAGATCAAGGTTTTAATGAAAAACTGTTTTTT. Translating gives CASSQDQGFNEKLFF. This chain uses TRBV3-1 (or the pseudogene TRBV3-2) with TRBJ1-4; D not resolved. The V gene lost 0 bases and the J gene lost 4 bases, with 9 bases spanning the gap. Germline V gives CDR1 LGHDT, CDR2 YNNKEL (reference sequence). The CDR3 loop spans 15 amino acids.

The chain couples TRBV5-1 to TRBJ2-5; the D gene could be TRBD1 or TRBD2 (5 bases each). V was pared by 4 bases and J by 5 bases, with 18 bases between. Germline V gene data show CDR1 as SGHRS and CDR2 as YFSETQ. The CDR3 has 15 residues. The CDR3: CASSEPGPMEETQYF. The CDR3 bases are TGCGCCAGCAGCGAACCGGGACCCATGGAGGAGACCCAGTACTTC. Using reference TRBV5-1 and TRBJ2-5 for the parts outside the CDR3, the full variable domain is KAGVTQTPRYLIKTRGQQVTLSCSPISGHRSVSWYQQTPGQGLQFLFEYFSETQRNKGNFPGRFSGRQFSNSRSEMNVSTLELGDSALYLCASSEPGPMEETQYFGPGTRLLVL.